The 28 T cell receptor beta chains in this list originate from one sample, sequenced in a study of technical replicates of blood from several donors. The table came from immunoSEQ multiplex PCR; TCRdb's copy has only in-frame clones and leaves some out. The sample shows around 80,000 clones, 94% of them seen only once. The sample comprised T cells isolated from PBMCs. Receptors were obtained from a human donor in good health.

The chain carries TRBV11-3 and TRBJ2-7, with a possible D match to TRBD1 (5 bases). Per germline, CDR1 SGHNT and CDR2 YENEEA. The CDR3 is 14 amino acids. V was pared by 1 base and J by 3 bases, with 10 bases between. CDR3 protein: CASSLGAGIYEQYF. The CDR3 coding sequence is TGTGCCAGCAGCTTAGGGGCAGGGATCTACGAGCAGTACTTC.

CDR3 loop: CASNLGQASNQPQHF. The CDR3 DNA sequence: TGTGCCAGCAATTTAGGACAGGCTAGCAATCAGCCCCAGCATTTT. V is TRBV2 and J is TRBJ1-5, with TRBD1 matching 7 bases. Germline V CDR1 and CDR2: SNHLY, FYNNEI. This CDR3 contains 15 residues. J was trimmed by 0 bases and V by 7 bases; bases with no gene match: 6.

J is TRBJ2-3 and V is TRBV30; 7 bases are a match to TRBD2. Trimming took 1 base from V and 4 from J; bases not matched to a gene: 8. The CDR3 length is 15 residues. In germline, CDR1 is GTSNPN, CDR2 SVGIG (reference sequence). CDR3 nucleotides: TGTGCCTGGAGTGATGGGGCGGGGGTCCCAGATACGCAGTATTTT. This gives the protein CAWSDGAGVPDTQYF. The whole variable domain, remainder taken from reference TRBV30 and TRBJ2-3, is SQTIHQWPATLVQPVGSPLSLECTVEGTSNPNLYWYRQAAGRGLQLLFYSVGIGQISSEVPQNLSASRPQDRQFILSSKKLLLSDSGFYLCAWSDGAGVPDTQYFGPGTRLTVL.

V usage is TRBV4-3 and J usage is TRBJ1-1; D perhaps matches TRBD1 (5 bases). CDR3 length: 16 residues. V was clipped by 0 bases and J by 4 bases, with 15 bases between them. Germline V gene sequence: CDR1 LGHNA, CDR2 YSLEER. The CDR3 DNA sequence: TGCGCCAGCAGCCAAGATTGGGAGGGGTATACCACTGAAGCTTTCTTT. This sequence encodes CASSQDWEGYTTEAFF.

The chain links TRBV7-3 to TRBJ2-3, with D possibly matching TRBD2 (6 bases). The CDR3 consists of 17 residues. Trimming removed 2 bases from V and 3 bases from J, with 18 bases in between. Germline CDR1 SGHTA, CDR2 FQGTGA. The CDR3 is CASSLRTGAGRTDTQYF. For the CDR3, the DNA is TGTGCCAGCAGCTTACGGACCGGTGCGGGGAGAACAGATACGCAGTATTTT.

The CDR3 loop is CASSLDAGSTDTQYF. The CDR3 DNA sequence: TGTGCCAGCAGCTTAGATGCGGGTAGCACAGATACGCAGTATTTT. The V and J genes are TRBV7-9 and TRBJ2-3, with D possibly matching TRBD2 (5 bases). The germline V gene encodes CDR1 SEHNR and CDR2 FQNEAQ (reference sequence). This CDR3 is built from 15 residues. The V end was cut by 1 base, the J end by 0 bases, with 8 bases between.

The chain carries TRBV10-3 and TRBJ2-7; 7 nucleotides agree with TRBD1. J gave up 3 bases and V 0 bases, and 5 bases lay outside the gene matches. Germline assignment: CDR1 ENHRY and CDR2 SYGVKD. The CDR3 consists of 15 residues. The CDR3 spells CAISESRDRNYEQYF. The CDR3 DNA reads TGTGCCATCAGTGAGTCCCGGGACAGAAACTACGAGCAGTACTTC.

The rearrangement links TRBV25-1 to TRBJ2-5; D is unclear. The CDR3 loop spans 11 amino acids. Germline lookup yields CDR1 MGHDK and CDR2 SYGVNS. Trimming removed 5 bases at V and 5 bases at J, with 6 bases between. CDR3 sequence: CASSPAETQYF. The CDR3 DNA reads TGTGCCAGCAGTCCAGCGGAGACCCAGTACTTC.

The J gene is TRBJ2-1, the V gene TRBV7-3, with D possibly matching TRBD2 (7 bases). Germline CDR1 reads SGHTA; CDR2 reads FQGTGA. Trimming stripped 5 bases from V and 6 bases from J, with 14 bases between. The CDR3 runs 14 residues. The CDR3 sequence: CASSLLGGGNEQFF. The CDR3 DNA is TGTGCCAGCAGCCTTTTGGGAGGGGGCAATGAGCAGTTCTTC.

V usage is TRBV13 and J usage is TRBJ2-7, with TRBD1 matching over 7 bases. Germline CDR1 is PRHDT and CDR2 is FYEKMQ (reference sequence). V lost 7 bases to trimming and J lost 0 bases; unmatched junction nucleotides: 3. The CDR3 consists of 13 residues. The CDR3 DNA follows: TGTGCCAGCACCGGGGACAGCTCCTACGAGCAGTACTTC. Encoded protein: CASTGDSSYEQYF. The full variable domain, in which reference TRBV13 and TRBJ2-7 provide the parts outside the CDR3, is AAGVIQSPRHLIKEKRETATLKCYPIPRHDTVYWYQQGPGQDPQFLISFYEKMQSDKGSIPDRFSAQQFSDYHSELNMSSLELGDSALYFCASTGDSSYEQYFGPGTRLTVT.

The rearrangement uses TRBV7-2 and TRBJ2-7; TRBD2 might be the D (5 bases). This CDR3 region has 15 residues. Germline V lookup: CDR1 SGHTA, CDR2 FQGNSA. Trimming removed 1 base at V and 2 bases at J, with 12 bases between. This CDR3 is CASSLGTSSTYEQYF. The DNA of the CDR3 is TGTGCCAGCAGCTTAGGCACTAGTTCCACCTACGAGCAGTACTTC. Full variable domain (remainder filled in from reference TRBV7-2 and TRBJ2-7): GAGVSQSPSNKVTEKGKDVELRCDPISGHTALYWYRQSLGQGLEFLIYFQGNSAPDKSGLPSDRFSAERTGGSVSTLTIQRTQQEDSAVYLCASSLGTSSTYEQYFGPGTRLTVT.

The V call is TRBV4-3, the J call TRBJ2-1; D possibly corresponds to TRBD2 (5 bases). The germline V gene has CDR1 LGHNA and CDR2 YSLEER. CDR3 length: 15 amino acids. With 0 bases removed from V and 6 bases from J, the gap between germline ends came to 12 bases. The CDR3 DNA reads TGCGCCAGCAGCCAAGAGTCATGGGCGGGCAATGAGCAGTTCTTC. Its translation is CASSQESWAGNEQFF.

This rearrangement joins TRBV5-4 to TRBJ1-1, with D unclear. The CDR3 spans 14 residues. Germline V gives CDR1 SGHNT, CDR2 YYREEE (reference sequence). Trimming removed 2 bases from V and 2 bases from J, with 10 bases in between. CDR3 DNA sequence: TGTGCCAGCAGCTTACCCGGGAAAAACACTGAAGCTTTCTTT. This encodes CASSLPGKNTEAFF.

The genes are TRBV9 and TRBJ2-7, with D maybe TRBD1 (6 bases). Trimming took 2 bases from V and 3 from J, leaving 18 bases between them. CDR1 is SGDLS and CDR2 is YYNGEE in the germline V gene. The CDR3 extends over 16 amino acids. The CDR3 DNA sequence: TGTGCCAGCAGCGTTAACAGGGAAGAGATAGTCTACGAGCAGTACTTC. Its translation is CASSVNREEIVYEQYF.

The V gene is TRBV29-1, the J gene TRBJ1-1, with D unclear. The CDR3 is made up of 11 amino acids. V lost 8 bases, J lost 1 base, and 8 bases lay in between. Germline CDR1 SQVTM, CDR2 ANQGSEA. CDR3: CSYYRNTEAFF. The CDR3 DNA is TGCAGCTATTACAGGAACACTGAAGCTTTCTTT.

The chain uses TRBV27 and TRBJ2-5; tentatively, D is TRBD2 (6 bases). This CDR3 has 15 residues. V was pared by 0 bases and J by 4 bases, with 12 bases between. Germline-derived CDR1 and CDR2 are MNHEY and SMNVEV (reference sequence). CDR3 bases: TGTGCCAGCAGTTTATCGGGGGACTTTCGAGAGACCCAGTACTTC. Its translation: CASSLSGDFRETQYF.

The chain employs TRBV7-2 and TRBJ1-5; the D gene is possibly TRBD1 (5 bases). V was trimmed by 1 base and J by 4 bases, leaving 14 bases between them. The germline CDR1 and CDR2 sequences are SGHTA and FQGNSA. CDR3 size: 16 residues. This CDR3 is CASSLELRVLNQPQHF. CDR3 nucleotide sequence: TGTGCCAGCAGCTTAGAACTCAGGGTGCTAAATCAGCCCCAGCATTTT. The full variable domain, with the rest looked up from reference TRBV7-2 and TRBJ1-5, is GAGVSQSPSNKVTEKGKDVELRCDPISGHTALYWYRQSLGQGLEFLIYFQGNSAPDKSGLPSDRFSAERTGGSVSTLTIQRTQQEDSAVYLCASSLELRVLNQPQHFGDGTRLSIL.

The chain recombines TRBV5-1 with TRBJ2-7; 9 bases align to TRBD1. The trim removed 3 bases at V and 6 bases at J, leaving 10 bases unmatched. Germline CDR1 SGHRS, CDR2 YFSETQ. The CDR3 is made up of 15 amino acids. DNA of the CDR3: TGCGCCAGCAGCTCGATAGACAGGGGGGACGGCGAGCAGTACTTC. Amino acids: CASSSIDRGDGEQYF.

The chain has TRBV7-6 and TRBJ1-1; possible D gene TRBD1, 5 bases. Trimming took 2 bases from V and 4 from J, leaving 8 bases between them. Germline CDR1 reads SGHVS; CDR2 reads FNYEAQ. The CDR3 sequence is 13 residues long. CDR3 in DNA: TGTGCCAGCAGCTTATGGGGGGGCACTGAAGCTTTCTTT. This sequence encodes CASSLWGGTEAFF.

In nucleotides, the CDR3 is TGTGCCAGCAGCTTATCAACCGCGGGGACTGAAGCTTTCTTT. Protein: CASSLSTAGTEAFF. V gene TRBV7-9 combines with J gene TRBJ1-1; D gene ambiguous. Looked up from germline, CDR1 is SEHNR and CDR2 is FQNEAQ (reference sequence). Deletions cut 2 bases from V and 5 bases from J, with 12 bases between. The CDR3 sequence is 14 residues long. Supplemented by reference TRBV7-9 and TRBJ1-1, the full variable domain reads DTGVSQNPRHKITKRGQNVTFRCDPISEHNRLYWYRQTLGQGPEFLTYFQNEAQLEKSRLLSDRFSAERPKGSFSTLEIQRTEQGDSAMYLCASSLSTAGTEAFFGQGTRLTVV.

DNA of the CDR3: TGTGCCAGCAGTGACATGGACAGGGTCCAGCCCCAGCATTTT. Encoded protein: CASSDMDRVQPQHF. The gene calls are TRBV6-1 and TRBJ1-5; 8 bases line up with TRBD1. The CDR3 runs 14 residues. The germline gives CDR1 MNHNS, CDR2 SASEGT. V shed 3 bases and J 7 bases; nucleotides not matched to a gene: 5.

The V gene is TRBV18, the J gene TRBJ1-3, with D possibly matching TRBD1 (5 bases). Germline assignment: CDR1 KGHSH and CDR2 LQKENI. V lost 2 bases and J lost 0, with 8 bases in between. The CDR3 is made up of 15 amino acids. The CDR3 reads CASSPSGGSGNTIYF. The CDR3 DNA reads as TGTGCCAGCTCACCATCGGGGGGCTCTGGAAACACCATATATTTT.

This chain joins TRBV4-3 and TRBJ1-2; no clear D gene. The germline gives CDR1 LGHNA, CDR2 YSLEER. The CDR3 runs 15 residues. Trimming took 0 bases from V and 1 from J, leaving 9 bases between them. The CDR3 sequence is CASSQEHSFNYGYTF. In DNA form, the CDR3 reads TGCGCCAGCAGCCAAGAACACAGTTTTAACTATGGCTACACCTTC.

A single count supports this clone. CDR3 protein: CASSVAGGSVHYNEQFF. CDR3 nucleotides: TGTGCCAGCAGCGTAGCGGGAGGGAGCGTCCACTACAATGAGCAGTTCTTC. The chain joins TRBV9 to TRBJ2-1; the match to TRBD2 covers 8 bases. V shed 0 bases, J shed 3 bases, and the junction held 8 bases outside the gene matches. The length of the CDR3 is 17 residues. The germline CDR1 and CDR2 sequences are SGDLS and YYNGEE.

This clone appeared a few times. This chain uses TRBV9 with TRBJ2-3; 9 positions match TRBD2. V lost 4 bases to trimming and J lost 2 bases; unmatched junction nucleotides: 8. From germline, CDR1 is SGDLS and CDR2 YYNGEE. The CDR3 length is 16 residues. CDR3 loop: CASSLPLAGITDTQYF. CDR3 DNA sequence: TGTGCCAGCAGCCTCCCCCTAGCGGGGATCACAGATACGCAGTATTTT.

The rearrangement joins TRBV30 to TRBJ2-7, with D tentatively TRBD2 (6 bases). CDR3 length: 15 residues. Trimming took 7 bases from V and 7 from J, leaving 26 bases between them. Germline V gives CDR1 GTSNPN, CDR2 SVGIG (reference sequence). The CDR3 DNA sequence: TGTGCCTCGGATCCTCGCGGTCCGCCCCTAGCGGAGCAGTACTTC. Amino acid sequence: CASDPRGPPLAEQYF.

The chain links TRBV10-3 to TRBJ2-7, with TRBD1 identical over 9 bases. Germline V gene sequence: CDR1 ENHRY, CDR2 SYGVKD. The CDR3 extends over 14 amino acids. V dropped 6 bases and J dropped 6; count of bases not matched to a gene: 9. CDR3 bases: TGTGCCATCAGACTCACCCGGGACAGGGTCGAGCAGTACTTC. It specifies CAIRLTRDRVEQYF.

The V and J genes are TRBV13 and TRBJ2-7, with TRBD2 matching 8 bases. The trim removed 1 base at V and 7 bases at J, leaving 6 bases unmatched. CDR3 size: 14 residues. From germline, CDR1 is PRHDT and CDR2 FYEKMQ (reference sequence). CDR3 protein: CASSLASGSVEQYF. CDR3 bases: TGTGCCAGCAGCTTAGCAAGCGGGAGTGTGGAGCAGTACTTC.